This is a list of T cell receptor beta chains from one sample in a study of OX40 agonist ivuxolimab in advanced cancers. Profiled with immunoSEQ multiplex PCR; TCRdb holds only in-frame clones, not every one. The sample contains more than 30,000 clones, approximately 87% of which appear only once. This material consisted of CD4+ or CD8+ T cells sorted from blood, taken in a trial of the OX40 agonist ivuxolimab. These receptors all stem from an adult with an advanced solid tumor such as melanoma, head and neck, liver or kidney cancer. Each CDR3 is given with its conserved first and last residue. A D gene is named only where the DNA matches it firmly. Not all rows give a size; the values are once, few, many and, for expanded clones, a class.

j_gene: TRBJ1-1; v_gene: TRBV18; d_gene: -; abundance: once; CDR3nt: TGTGCCAGCTCACCCTCAGGGGTCGACACTGAAGCTTTCTTT; CDR3aa: CASSPSGVDTEAFF
j_gene: TRBJ2-3; v_gene: TRBV5-6; d_gene: -; abundance: -; CDR3nt: TGTGCCAGCAGCTTCCCATTACACACAGATACGCAGTATTTT; CDR3aa: CASSFPLHTDTQYF
j_gene: TRBJ2-7; v_gene: TRBV15; d_gene: TRBD1; abundance: -; CDR3nt: TGTGCCACCAGTAACACGGACAGGGGAGATTACGAGCAGTACTTC; CDR3aa: CATSNTDRGDYEQYF
j_gene: TRBJ1-5; v_gene: TRBV7-2; d_gene: -; abundance: -; CDR3nt: TGTGCCAGCAGCTTATGGGTAATACAGCCCCAGCATTTT; CDR3aa: CASSLWVIQPQHF
j_gene: TRBJ2-1; v_gene: TRBV28; d_gene: -; abundance: -; CDR3nt: TGTGCCAGCAGTGGGGACGTGGCCTACAATGAGCAGTTCTTC; CDR3aa: CASSGDVAYNEQFF
j_gene: TRBJ1-5; v_gene: TRBV30; d_gene: -; abundance: -; CDR3nt: TGTGCCTGGAGGGCTGGGCAGACTTATAGCAATCAGCCCCAGCATTTT; CDR3aa: CAWRAGQTYSNQPQHF
j_gene: TRBJ1-3; v_gene: TRBV19; d_gene: TRBD1; abundance: -; CDR3nt: TGTGCCAGTAGGGACCTGGACAGGCGCTCTGGAAACACCATATATTTT; CDR3aa: CASRDLDRRSGNTIYF
j_gene: TRBJ2-3; v_gene: TRBV5-6; d_gene: -; abundance: -; CDR3nt: TGTGCCAGCAGCTTGGTGGGCTCCCTCAGAATCACAGATACGCAGTATTTT; CDR3aa: CASSLVGSLRITDTQYF
j_gene: TRBJ2-3; v_gene: TRBV18; d_gene: -; abundance: -; CDR3nt: TGTGCCAGCTCACCACCGGGTCTACCAGATACGCAGTATTTT; CDR3aa: CASSPPGLPDTQYF
j_gene: TRBJ2-5; v_gene: TRBV9; d_gene: -; abundance: -; CDR3nt: TGTGCCAGCAGCCCAGGGCCGGGGCTACCTTGGGAGGCCCAGTACTTC; CDR3aa: CASSPGPGLPWEAQYF
j_gene: TRBJ2-7; v_gene: TRBV19; d_gene: TRBD2; abundance: once; CDR3nt: TGTGCCAGTAGTAGTAGCGGGCCGCGGGAGCAGTACTTC; CDR3aa: CASSSSGPREQYF
j_gene: TRBJ2-7; v_gene: TRBV10-1; d_gene: TRBD2; abundance: few; CDR3nt: TGCGCCAGCAGTGGACTAGCGGCCTACGAGCAGTACTTC; CDR3aa: CASSGLAAYEQYF
j_gene: TRBJ2-7; v_gene: TRBV6-6; d_gene: TRBD1; abundance: -; CDR3nt: TGTGCCAGCAGAGGGGGGACAGGGTACGTCGAGCAGTACTTC; CDR3aa: CASRGGTGYVEQYF
j_gene: TRBJ1-1; v_gene: TRBV19; d_gene: -; abundance: -; CDR3nt: TGTGCCAGTAGTATGCGATGGGGTACTGAAGCTTTCTTT; CDR3aa: CASSMRWGTEAFF
j_gene: TRBJ2-7; v_gene: TRBV7-2; d_gene: TRBD2; abundance: -; CDR3nt: TGTGCCAGCAGCTATATCGGTGCGGGAGGAGGCGAGCAGTACTTC; CDR3aa: CASSYIGAGGGEQYF
j_gene: TRBJ2-3; v_gene: TRBV29-1; d_gene: -; abundance: -; CDR3nt: TGCAGCGTTGGCTCGGGTCGACTCGGCACAGATACGCAGTATTTT; CDR3aa: CSVGSGRLGTDTQYF
j_gene: TRBJ2-1; v_gene: TRBV5-1; d_gene: TRBD2; abundance: -; CDR3nt: TGCGCCAGCAGCTCAGGGACTAGCGGGAGGGGGAATGAGCAGTTCTTC; CDR3aa: CASSSGTSGRGNEQFF
j_gene: TRBJ1-6; v_gene: TRBV7-9; d_gene: -; abundance: -; CDR3nt: TGTGCCAGCAGCACTACGTCCGGACCGCGGTTTAATTCACCCCTCCACTTT; CDR3aa: CASSTTSGPRFNSPLHF
j_gene: TRBJ2-5; v_gene: TRBV28; d_gene: TRBD2; abundance: -; CDR3nt: TGTGCCAGCAGTTTGCGGGGGAGTCAAGAGACCCAGTACTTC; CDR3aa: CASSLRGSQETQYF
j_gene: TRBJ2-1; v_gene: TRBV20-1; d_gene: -; abundance: -; CDR3nt: TGCAGTGCTATGGGGTGGGATGAGCAGTTCTTC; CDR3aa: CSAMGWDEQFF
j_gene: TRBJ2-5; v_gene: TRBV4-2; d_gene: -; abundance: once; CDR3nt: TGTGCCAGCAGCCAAGATTTGATGGGTCGCAGAGGACGGGAGACCCAGTACTTC; CDR3aa: CASSQDLMGRRGRETQYF
j_gene: TRBJ1-5; v_gene: TRBV28; d_gene: -; abundance: -; CDR3nt: TGTGCCAGCAGTTTCGGCAATCAGCCCCAGCATTTT; CDR3aa: CASSFGNQPQHF
j_gene: TRBJ1-5; v_gene: TRBV19; d_gene: TRBD1; abundance: -; CDR3nt: TGTGCCAGTGGGGGACAGGGCCTTAGCAATCAGCCCCAGCATTTT; CDR3aa: CASGGQGLSNQPQHF
j_gene: TRBJ1-4; v_gene: TRBV7-2; d_gene: TRBD1; abundance: -; CDR3nt: TGTGCCAGCAGCTTAAATTTGTACAGGGGGCCTGAAAAACTGTTTTTT; CDR3aa: CASSLNLYRGPEKLFF
j_gene: TRBJ2-1; v_gene: TRBV4-2; d_gene: TRBD2; abundance: -; CDR3nt: TGTGCCAGCAGCCAACGGCTAGCGGGAGGCAATGAGCAGTTCTTC; CDR3aa: CASSQRLAGGNEQFF
j_gene: TRBJ2-3; v_gene: TRBV19; d_gene: TRBD1; abundance: -; CDR3nt: TGTGCCAGTAGTATAGATGCCACGGGACAGATGACAGATACGCAGTATTTT; CDR3aa: CASSIDATGQMTDTQYF
j_gene: TRBJ2-6; v_gene: TRBV6-4; d_gene: TRBD1; abundance: -; CDR3nt: TGTGCCAGCAGCCCCGACAGGGCTGGGGCCAACGTCCTGACTTTC; CDR3aa: CASSPDRAGANVLTF
j_gene: TRBJ2-3; v_gene: TRBV5-1; d_gene: TRBD1; abundance: -; CDR3nt: TGCGCCAGCAGCCTGGACAGGGAGACAGATACGCAGTATTTT; CDR3aa: CASSLDRETDTQYF
j_gene: TRBJ2-7; v_gene: TRBV27; d_gene: -; abundance: few; CDR3nt: TGTGCCAGCAGTTTATTTAGGGACGGCGAGCAGTACTTC; CDR3aa: CASSLFRDGEQYF
j_gene: TRBJ2-7; v_gene: TRBV5-6; d_gene: -; abundance: once; CDR3nt: TGTGCCAGCAGCTTGGATCTAAGGATGGGTAGGTCCTACGAGCAGTACTTC; CDR3aa: CASSLDLRMGRSYEQYF
j_gene: TRBJ2-1; v_gene: TRBV27; d_gene: TRBD2; abundance: -; CDR3nt: TGTGCCAGCAACGGTATTAGCGGGATTTTTTCCTACCTACCTTGGCAGTTCTTC; CDR3aa: CASNGISGIFSYLPWQFF
j_gene: TRBJ1-2; v_gene: TRBV15; d_gene: TRBD1; abundance: -; CDR3nt: TGTGCCACCAGCAGAGATCTAAGGGACAGGGTAAACTATGGCTACACCTTC; CDR3aa: CATSRDLRDRVNYGYTF
j_gene: TRBJ2-7; v_gene: TRBV7-2; d_gene: -; abundance: -; CDR3nt: TGTGCCAGCAGTCGTAGCGGCCTCTACGAGCAGTACTTC; CDR3aa: CASSRSGLYEQYF
j_gene: TRBJ2-5; v_gene: TRBV28; d_gene: -; abundance: -; CDR3nt: TGTGCCAGCAGTTTAACGGGGGAGACCCAGTACTTC; CDR3aa: CASSLTGETQYF
j_gene: TRBJ1-5; v_gene: TRBV18; d_gene: -; abundance: -; CDR3nt: TGTGCCAGCTCTCCGAGGTTTAGCAATCAGCCCCAGCATTTT; CDR3aa: CASSPRFSNQPQHF
j_gene: TRBJ1-5; v_gene: TRBV2; d_gene: -; abundance: -; CDR3nt: TGTGCCAGCAGTGAAGGGTCAGGGCAATTTCAGCCCCAGCATTTT; CDR3aa: CASSEGSGQFQPQHF
j_gene: TRBJ2-3; v_gene: TRBV6-1; d_gene: -; abundance: -; CDR3nt: TGTGCCAGCAATCCGGGCTCCACCCGGGATACGCAGTATTTT; CDR3aa: CASNPGSTRDTQYF
j_gene: TRBJ1-2; v_gene: TRBV18; d_gene: -; abundance: -; CDR3nt: TGTGCCAGCTCACCAAATCGGCCCTATGGCTACACCTTC; CDR3aa: CASSPNRPYGYTF
j_gene: TRBJ2-1; v_gene: TRBV19; d_gene: -; abundance: -; CDR3nt: TGTGCCAGTAGTATAGATAGGAGGCCCAATGAGCAGTTCTTC; CDR3aa: CASSIDRRPNEQFF
j_gene: TRBJ2-5; v_gene: TRBV21-1; d_gene: -; abundance: -; CDR3nt: TGTGCCAGCAGCAAAAAGGGAGGGGTCAGCGAGACCCAGTACTTC; CDR3aa: CASSKKGGVSETQYF
j_gene: TRBJ2-2; v_gene: TRBV6-5; d_gene: -; abundance: -; CDR3nt: TGTGCCAGCATTCCAGTGGGGACCGGGGAGCTGTTTTTT; CDR3aa: CASIPVGTGELFF
j_gene: TRBJ2-5; v_gene: TRBV28; d_gene: -; abundance: -; CDR3nt: TGTGCCAGCAGTTTAGGTCAAGAGACCCAGTACTTC; CDR3aa: CASSLGQETQYF
j_gene: TRBJ2-7; v_gene: TRBV5-4; d_gene: TRBD2; abundance: few; CDR3nt: TGTGCCAGCAGCCCCCGAGCCAGCGGGACGAGTCGCGAGCAGTACTTC; CDR3aa: CASSPRASGTSREQYF
j_gene: TRBJ2-1; v_gene: TRBV14; d_gene: TRBD1; abundance: -; CDR3nt: TGTGCCAGCAGCCTCACGACCCCCGGGACAGGGATTAGAGGTGAGCAGTTCTTC; CDR3aa: CASSLTTPGTGIRGEQFF
j_gene: TRBJ2-7; v_gene: TRBV19; d_gene: TRBD2; abundance: -; CDR3nt: TGTGCCAGTAGTATATCTAGCGGGTCCTACGAGCAGTACTTC; CDR3aa: CASSISSGSYEQYF
j_gene: TRBJ1-2; v_gene: TRBV7-9; d_gene: -; abundance: -; CDR3nt: TGTGCCAGCAGCCCATCTGGGGGGTTTGGAGGCTACACCTTC; CDR3aa: CASSPSGGFGGYTF
j_gene: TRBJ2-2; v_gene: TRBV19; d_gene: -; abundance: -; CDR3nt: TGTGCCAGTAGATTCTCGGGACTCGGCACGAACACCGGGGAGCTGTTTTTT; CDR3aa: CASRFSGLGTNTGELFF
j_gene: TRBJ1-4; v_gene: TRBV2; d_gene: -; abundance: -; CDR3nt: TGTGCCAGCAGCCCCCCGGGGGGATCCTCAGGTGAAAAACTGTTTTTT; CDR3aa: CASSPPGGSSGEKLFF
j_gene: TRBJ2-7; v_gene: TRBV6-5; d_gene: TRBD1; abundance: -; CDR3nt: TGTGCCAGCAGTTACTTTTGGACAGGGGTATACGAGCAGTACTTC; CDR3aa: CASSYFWTGVYEQYF
j_gene: TRBJ2-7; v_gene: TRBV19; d_gene: TRBD1; abundance: -; CDR3nt: TGTGCCAGTAGTAAGGGACAGGGGTACGGTTACGAGCAGTACTTC; CDR3aa: CASSKGQGYGYEQYF
j_gene: TRBJ1-1; v_gene: TRBV29-1; d_gene: -; abundance: -; CDR3nt: TGCAGCGTTGAACTTCGGACGGGGAACACTGAAGCTTTCTTT; CDR3aa: CSVELRTGNTEAFF
j_gene: TRBJ1-2; v_gene: TRBV7-9; d_gene: -; abundance: -; CDR3nt: TGTGCCAGCACCCCGGACAGCGTCTATGGCTACACCTTC; CDR3aa: CASTPDSVYGYTF
j_gene: TRBJ1-3; v_gene: TRBV5-5; d_gene: -; abundance: few; CDR3nt: TGTGCCAGCAGCCGGGCCGGGACAAGCTCTGGAAACACCATATATTTT; CDR3aa: CASSRAGTSSGNTIYF
j_gene: TRBJ1-2; v_gene: TRBV5-5; d_gene: -; abundance: -; CDR3nt: TGTGCCAGCAGCAACACTTACGATGGCTACACCTTC; CDR3aa: CASSNTYDGYTF
j_gene: TRBJ2-3; v_gene: TRBV11-2; d_gene: -; abundance: -; CDR3nt: TGTGCCAGCAGCTTAGTGCGGGGTGAGGCAAATACGCAGTATTTT; CDR3aa: CASSLVRGEANTQYF